What follows are 31 T cell receptor beta chains derived from one specimen sequenced in a study of T cell repertoires in cytomegalovirus infection. MiXCR, applied by TCRdb to the reads, yields one record per CDR3 protein. The sample yields hundreds of thousands of distinct CDR3 sequences, about 9.1% seen once. Specimen: PBMCs. The receptors were sampled from a human donor in good health (CMV status not recorded). Some clones in this sample may be carry-over from other donors' samples.

This clonotype was seen many times. The chain employs TRBV5-5 and TRBJ2-1; 7 positions agree with TRBD1. Germline CDR1 SGHKS, CDR2 YYEKEE (reference sequence). The CDR3 is 15 residues long. Germline trimming cut 2 bases from V and 6 bases from J; bases unmatched to any gene: 8. The CDR3 bases are TGTGCCAGCAGCTTAGCCGTGTCAGGGGGCAATGAGCAGTTCTTC. It specifies CASSLAVSGGNEQFF.

At least ten counts were recorded for this clonotype. The chain recombines TRBV7-9 with TRBJ2-7; D may match TRBD1 or TRBD2 (5 bases each). V was trimmed by 2 bases and J by 2 bases, leaving 13 bases between them. The CDR3 totals 15 residues. Germline CDR1 reads SEHNR; CDR2 reads FQNEAQ (reference sequence). The CDR3 DNA sequence: TGTGCCAGCAGCTTAACCGGGACGGATACCTACGAGCAGTACTTC. It yields the protein CASSLTGTDTYEQYF.

This clonotype was detected many times. The rearrangement uses TRBV12-3 or TRBV12-4 and TRBJ2-6; D ambiguous. CDR3 length equals 15 residues. V shed 5 bases and J shed 0 bases, with 8 bases lying between them. The CDR3 sequence is CASSRYSSGANVLTF. The CDR3 bases are TGTGCCAGCAGTCGTTACAGCTCTGGGGCCAACGTCCTGACTTTC.

In its sample, this clonotype was seen a few times. The genes are TRBV24-1 and TRBJ2-1, with 8 bases that match TRBD1. The germline V gene encodes CDR1 KGHDR and CDR2 SFDVKD. J was trimmed by 4 bases and V by 4 bases; bases with no gene match: 8. This CDR3 has 16 amino acids. The CDR3 is CATSDPGGPNYNEQFF. Here the CDR3 DNA reads TGTGCCACCAGTGACCCAGGGGGCCCTAATTACAATGAGCAGTTCTTC.

Details on this clonotype: A much bigger clone sits one base away, suggesting this may be a read error. The chain joins TRBV6-2 or TRBV6-3 to TRBJ1-6; D might be TRBD1 (5 bases). V lost 5 bases and J 10 bases, leaving 12 bases between the germline ends. The V gene's germline CDR1 is MNHEY and CDR2 SVGEGT. This CDR3 spans 13 amino acids. The CDR3, as DNA: TGTGCCAGCAGTCTGAGGGGTAGCTCACCCCTCCACTTT. Protein: CASSLRGSSPLHF.

The rearrangement uses TRBV20-1 and TRBJ1-2, with D possibly matching TRBD1 (6 bases). The CDR3 totals 16 residues. Germline V gene lookup returns CDR1 DFQATT and CDR2 SNEGSKA (reference sequence). V lost 3 bases and J 0 bases, leaving 17 bases between the germline ends. CDR3 sequence (DNA): TGCAGTGCTAGTGCAGCCTCCAGGGGAGCTAACTATGGCTACACCTTC. This sequence encodes CSASAASRGANYGYTF.

Many counts were recorded for this clonotype. The chain couples TRBV12-3 or TRBV12-4 to TRBJ2-4; TRBD2 aligns across 12 bases. The CDR3 runs to 14 residues. V shed 7 bases, J shed 6 bases, and the junction held 4 bases outside the gene matches. DNA of the CDR3: TGTGCCAGCAATCTAGCGGGGGGGGGAAACATTCAGTACTTC. This encodes CASNLAGGGNIQYF.

This clonotype appeared many times. The chain uses TRBV6-2 or TRBV6-3 and TRBJ1-5; maybe TRBD1 (6 bases). Trimming shortened V by 2 bases and J by 3 bases, and 8 bases separated the two germline ends. The CDR3 is made up of 14 amino acids. Per germline, CDR1 MNHEY and CDR2 SVGEGT. For the CDR3, the DNA is TGTGCCAGCAGTTACGCAGGGGACAATCAGCCCCAGCATTTT. It translates to CASSYAGDNQPQHF.

This clonotype was seen ten or more times. This chain joins TRBV6-1 and TRBJ1-6; maybe TRBD1 (5 bases). Trimming cost V 6 bases and J 13 bases, with 13 bases left between them. CDR1 and CDR2 (germline): MNHNS, SASEGT. CDR3 length: 12 residues. The CDR3 region has the DNA TGTGCCAGCAGCGGGGGAGCTCCCCCCCTCCACTTT. This translates into CASSGGAPPLHF.

The sample holds many counts of this clonotype. The V gene is TRBV28, the J gene TRBJ2-7, with 11 bases matching TRBD1. Germline CDR1 is MDHEN and CDR2 is SYDVKM. Unmatched junction bases numbered 5, after V lost 5 bases and J lost 2 bases. This CDR3 region has 15 residues. CDR3 in DNA: TGTGCCAGCAGTGGGACAGGGGGAGCGGCCTACGAGCAGTACGTC. Amino acid sequence: CASSGTGGAAYEQYV.

This clonotype was recorded at least ten times. This chain uses TRBV7-2 with TRBJ2-1, with 11 positions matching TRBD2. The CDR3 covers 17 residues. Germline CDR1 SGHTA, CDR2 FQGNSA. Trimming at V came to 6 bases and at J to 8 bases, leaving 15 bases not matched to a gene. CDR3 in amino acids: CASRLAGGGISGHEQFF. The CDR3 DNA reads as TGTGCCAGCAGGCTAGCGGGGGGCGGCATTTCGGGCCATGAGCAGTTCTTC. Based on the CDR3 plus reference TRBV7-2 and TRBJ2-1, the full variable domain is GAGVSQSPSNKVTEKGKDVELRCDPISGHTALYWYRQSLGQGLEFLIYFQGNSAPDKSGLPSDRFSAERTGGSVSTLTIQRTQQEDSAVYLCASRLAGGGISGHEQFFGPGTRLTVL.

This clonotype was seen at least ten times. The genes are TRBV10-3 and TRBJ1-1; TRBD1 matches at 8 bases. Losses at the gene ends were 4 bases for V and 5 bases for J; bases not matched to a gene: 6. Per the germline V gene, CDR1 is ENHRY and CDR2 is SYGVKD. This CDR3 spans 14 amino acids. CDR3 bases: TGTGCCATCAGTGCGAGACAGGGGTATACTGAAGCTTTCTTT. It specifies CAISARQGYTEAFF.

Many counts were recorded for this clonotype. V usage is TRBV28 and J usage is TRBJ1-5; D is ambiguous. The CDR3 covers 12 residues. The ends were cut back, 2 bases at V and 5 bases at J, with 4 bases in the middle. The germline CDR1 and CDR2 sequences are MDHEN and SYDVKM. CDR3 protein: CASSLKDQPQHF. For the CDR3, the DNA is TGTGCCAGCAGTTTAAAGGATCAGCCCCAGCATTTT.

CDR3 sequence (DNA): TGTGCCAGCAGTTGGGGCGGACAGGGGGAGACCCAGTACTTC. Protein sequence: CASSWGGQGETQYF. The chain joins TRBV28 to TRBJ2-5; TRBD1 matches at 9 bases. The germline gives CDR1 MDHEN, CDR2 SYDVKM. J was trimmed by 5 bases and V by 4 bases; bases with no gene match: 5. CDR3 size: 14 residues.

This clonotype was picked up many times. V usage is TRBV6-2 or TRBV6-3 and J usage is TRBJ1-2; 7 positions match TRBD1. J was trimmed by 0 bases and V by 4 bases; bases with no gene match: 5. CDR3 length: 15 residues. Germline assignment: CDR1 MNHEY and CDR2 SVGEGT. In nucleotides, the CDR3 is TGTGCCAGCAGTTGGAAGGGACAGACTAACTATGGCTACACCTTC. This sequence encodes CASSWKGQTNYGYTF.

Comments on this clonotype: This sequence may be a read error, since a much larger clone differs from it by one base. J is TRBJ1-2 and V is TRBV10-1, with D possibly being TRBD1 (5 bases). Germline values: CDR1 WNHNN, CDR2 SYGVQD (reference sequence). V lost 0 bases, J lost 8 bases, and 10 bases lay in between. The CDR3 is made up of 13 amino acids. CDR3 in amino acids: CASSESVGVGYTF. The CDR3 nucleotides are TGCGCCAGCAGTGAGTCGGTAGGGGTCGGCTACACCTTC.

This clonotype was seen many times. The rearrangement joins TRBV6-2 or TRBV6-3 to TRBJ2-1; 11 bases align to TRBD2. The germline CDR1 and CDR2 sequences are MNHEY and SVGEGT. CDR3 length: 15 amino acids. J was trimmed by 6 bases and V by 2 bases; bases with no gene match: 3. As DNA, the CDR3 is TGTGCCAGCAGTTACCCGACTAGCGGGGCCAATGAGCAGTTCTTC. Residues: CASSYPTSGANEQFF.

The count of this clonotype is one. This chain joins TRBV6-2 or TRBV6-3 and TRBJ2-2; D is unclear. V lost 10 bases and J 7 bases, leaving 10 bases between the germline ends. This CDR3 has 11 amino acids. The germline CDR1 and CDR2 sequences are MNHEY and SVGEGT. Here the CDR3 DNA reads TGTGCCACCTCGGAAATCGGGGAGCTGTTTTTT. It translates to CATSEIGELFF.

The gene calls are TRBV28 and TRBJ2-2; D gene unclear. V lost 2 bases and J 3 bases, leaving 7 bases between the germline ends. Germline assignment: CDR1 MDHEN and CDR2 SYDVKM. The CDR3 has 14 amino acids. Here the CDR3 reads CASSLKVYTGELFF. The CDR3, as DNA: TGTGCCAGCAGTTTAAAAGTGTACACCGGGGAGCTGTTTTTT.

Many counts were recorded for this clonotype. The chain recombines TRBV20-1 with TRBJ2-1; D gene ambiguous. The CDR3 extends over 12 amino acids. V was clipped by 4 bases and J by 9 bases, with 13 bases between them. Germline V gives CDR1 DFQATT, CDR2 SNEGSKA (reference sequence). The CDR3 sequence: CSATGRAGEQFF. The CDR3 bases are TGCAGTGCTACAGGCCGGGCAGGTGAGCAGTTCTTC.

Many counts were recorded for this clonotype. The V gene is TRBV25-1, the J gene TRBJ2-5, with 9 nucleotides matching TRBD2. The germline CDR1 and CDR2 sequences are MGHDK and SYGVNS. Trimming removed 3 bases from V and 3 bases from J; junction bases left unmatched: 5. The CDR3 has 15 amino acids. CDR3 nucleotides: TGTGCCAGCAGTGAGGCGAGCGGGGGGAAAGAGACCCAGTACTTC. Residues: CASSEASGGKETQYF.

This clonotype was seen ten or more times. V usage is TRBV10-3 and J usage is TRBJ2-3; D remains unclear. Per germline, CDR1 ENHRY and CDR2 SYGVKD. V shed 2 bases and J shed 5 bases, with 11 bases lying between them. CDR3 length: 14 amino acids. CDR3 region: CAISEVELQDTQYF. DNA of the CDR3: TGTGCCATCAGTGAGGTGGAACTCCAAGATACGCAGTATTTT.

Ten or more counts support this clonotype. The chain uses TRBV29-1 and TRBJ1-4, with a tentative D call TRBD1 (5 bases). Per germline, CDR1 SQVTM and CDR2 ANQGSEA. V was shortened by 6 bases and J by 7 bases, with 18 bases between the two germline ends. The CDR3 spans 14 residues. The DNA for the CDR3 is TGCAGCGTCACGCGGCCCGACGGGGGTGAAAAACTGTTTTTT. Translation gives CSVTRPDGGEKLFF.

This clonotype was counted ten times or more. The rearrangement joins TRBV6-6 to TRBJ1-5; D is ambiguous. Looked up from germline, CDR1 is MNHNY and CDR2 is SVGAGI (reference sequence). V was cut by 4 bases and J by 3 bases, with 10 bases left in between. This CDR3 contains 14 residues. CDR3 DNA sequence: TGTGCCAGCAGTTCCGCGGGAGTCAATCAGCCCCAGCATTTT. It translates to CASSSAGVNQPQHF.

The chain joins TRBV19 to TRBJ2-2; D is uncertain. Trimming removed 7 bases at V and 0 bases at J, with 3 bases between. CDR3 length: 12 residues. Looked up from germline, CDR1 is LNHDA and CDR2 is SQIVND (reference sequence). The CDR3 protein is CASIPNTGELFF. In DNA form, the CDR3 reads TGTGCCAGTATTCCGAACACCGGGGAGCTGTTTTTT.

Many counts were recorded for this clonotype. The CDR3 sequence: CASSSREALHF. CDR3 sequence (DNA): TGTGCCAGCAGTTCCAGGGAAGCCCTCCACTTT. J is TRBJ1-6 and V is TRBV27, with TRBD1 as a possible D gene (5 bases). V was cut by 4 bases and J by 14 bases, with 9 bases left in between. This CDR3 spans 11 amino acids. In germline, CDR1 is MNHEY, CDR2 SMNVEV (reference sequence).

This clonotype was counted at least ten times. The chain carries TRBV2 and TRBJ2-2; a weak D match, TRBD2 (5 bases). This CDR3 has 12 amino acids. Germline V lookup: CDR1 SNHLY, CDR2 FYNNEI. Trimming took 4 bases from V and 6 from J, leaving 6 bases between them. The CDR3 loop is CASSVGAGELFF. The CDR3 DNA sequence: TGTGCCAGCAGTGTCGGGGCCGGGGAGCTGTTTTTT.

This clonotype was recorded at least ten times. The V gene is TRBV28, the J gene TRBJ2-7; D possibly corresponds to TRBD2 (6 bases). Germline CDR1 is MDHEN and CDR2 is SYDVKM. The CDR3 has 13 residues. The V end lost 6 bases, the J end lost 3 bases, and 12 bases lay between the germline ends. CDR3 DNA: TGTGCCAGCAGAAAGACTAGAAACTACGAGCAGTACGTC. This encodes CASRKTRNYEQYV.

This chain uses TRBV20-1 with TRBJ2-5; D remains ambiguous. V lost 0 bases to trimming and J lost 4 bases, with 15 bases between them. The CDR3 extends over 15 amino acids. Looked up from germline, CDR1 is DFQATT and CDR2 is SNEGSKA (reference sequence). The CDR3 DNA reads TGCAGTGCTAGAGATCTAGATTTTTATGTAGAGACCCAGTACTTC. It encodes CSARDLDFYVETQYF.

The rearrangement links TRBV19 to TRBJ1-5, with D maybe TRBD1 (5 bases). CDR3 size: 15 residues. Per the germline V gene, CDR1 is LNHDA and CDR2 is SQIVND (reference sequence). V dropped 8 bases and J dropped 0 bases, with 14 bases sitting between them. Here the CDR3 DNA reads TGTGCCAGTCTGATGGGGGGATATAGCAATCAGCCCCAGCATTTT. Amino acids: CASLMGGYSNQPQHF.

This clonotype has ten or more counts. The J gene is TRBJ1-1, the V gene TRBV28; D possibly corresponds to TRBD1 (5 bases). Between the trimmed V and J ends, which lost 7 bases and 1 base, there was a span of 22 bases. Germline V lookup: CDR1 MDHEN, CDR2 SYDVKM. The CDR3 has 17 amino acids. The CDR3 loop reads CASTSIRGSASNTEAFF. The CDR3 DNA reads TGTGCCAGCACCTCGATACGGGGCTCGGCGTCGAACACTGAAGCTTTCTTT.